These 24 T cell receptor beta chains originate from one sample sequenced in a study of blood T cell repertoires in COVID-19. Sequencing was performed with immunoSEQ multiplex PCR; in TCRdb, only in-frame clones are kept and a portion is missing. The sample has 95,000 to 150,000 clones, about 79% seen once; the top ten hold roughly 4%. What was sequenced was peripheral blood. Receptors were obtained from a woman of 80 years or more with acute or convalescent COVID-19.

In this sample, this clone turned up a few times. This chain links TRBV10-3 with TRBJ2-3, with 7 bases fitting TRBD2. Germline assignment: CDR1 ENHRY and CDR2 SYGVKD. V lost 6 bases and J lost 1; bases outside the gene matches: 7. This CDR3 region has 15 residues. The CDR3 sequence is CAISGTSARTDTQYF. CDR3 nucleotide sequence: TGTGCCATCAGCGGTACTAGCGCCCGCACAGATACGCAGTATTTT.

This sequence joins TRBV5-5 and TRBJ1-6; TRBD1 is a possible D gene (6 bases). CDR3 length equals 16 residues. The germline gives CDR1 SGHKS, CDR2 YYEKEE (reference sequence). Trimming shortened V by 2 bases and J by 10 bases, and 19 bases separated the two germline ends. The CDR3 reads CASSFGQGRIFSPLHF. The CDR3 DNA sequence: TGTGCCAGCAGCTTCGGGCAGGGGCGTATTTTCTCACCCCTCCACTTT.

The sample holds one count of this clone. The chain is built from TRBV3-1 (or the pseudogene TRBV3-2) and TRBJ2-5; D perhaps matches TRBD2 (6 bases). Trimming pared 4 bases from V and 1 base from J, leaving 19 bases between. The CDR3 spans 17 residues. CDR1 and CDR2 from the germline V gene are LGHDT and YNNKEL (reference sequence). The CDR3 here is CASSPGRGAGPQETQYF. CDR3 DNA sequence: TGTGCCAGCAGCCCAGGGAGAGGGGCGGGACCCCAAGAGACCCAGTACTTC.

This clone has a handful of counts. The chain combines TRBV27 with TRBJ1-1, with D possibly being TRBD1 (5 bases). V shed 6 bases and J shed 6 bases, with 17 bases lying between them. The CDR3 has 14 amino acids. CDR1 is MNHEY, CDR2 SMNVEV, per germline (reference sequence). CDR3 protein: CASSYRLQGSEAFF. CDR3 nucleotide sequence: TGTGCCAGCAGCTATCGTCTTCAGGGATCTGAAGCTTTCTTT.

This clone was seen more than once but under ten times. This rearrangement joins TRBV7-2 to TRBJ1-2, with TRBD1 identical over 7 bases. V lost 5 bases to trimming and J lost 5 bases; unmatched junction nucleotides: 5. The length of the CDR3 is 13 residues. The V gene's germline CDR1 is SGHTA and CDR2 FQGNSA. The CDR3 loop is CASSLQGQYGYTF. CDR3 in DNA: TGTGCCAGCAGCCTACAGGGGCAATATGGCTACACCTTC.

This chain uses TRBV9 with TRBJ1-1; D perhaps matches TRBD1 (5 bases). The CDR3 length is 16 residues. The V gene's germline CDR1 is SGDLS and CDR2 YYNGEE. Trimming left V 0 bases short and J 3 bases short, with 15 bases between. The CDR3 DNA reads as TGTGCCAGCAGCGTAGGGGCAGGGAATCTTTACACTGAAGCTTTCTTT. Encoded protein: CASSVGAGNLYTEAFF.

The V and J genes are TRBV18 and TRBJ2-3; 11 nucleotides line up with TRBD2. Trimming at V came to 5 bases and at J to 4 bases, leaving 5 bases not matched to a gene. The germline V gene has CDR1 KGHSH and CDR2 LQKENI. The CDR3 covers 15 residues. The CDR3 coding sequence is TGTGCCAGCTCAACAATGGGACTAGCGGCAGATACGCAGTATTTT. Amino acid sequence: CASSTMGLAADTQYF.

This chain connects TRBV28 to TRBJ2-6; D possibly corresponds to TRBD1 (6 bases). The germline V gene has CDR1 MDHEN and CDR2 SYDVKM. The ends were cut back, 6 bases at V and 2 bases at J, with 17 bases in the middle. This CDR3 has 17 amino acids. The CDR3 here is CASRRAAGAPGANVLTF. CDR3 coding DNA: TGTGCCAGCAGACGCGCCGCAGGGGCCCCTGGGGCCAACGTCCTGACTTTC.

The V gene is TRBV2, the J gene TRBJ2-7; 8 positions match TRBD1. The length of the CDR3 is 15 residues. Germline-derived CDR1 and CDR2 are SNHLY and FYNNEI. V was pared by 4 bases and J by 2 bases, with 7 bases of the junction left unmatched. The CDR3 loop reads CASSGQGATPYEQYF. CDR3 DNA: TGTGCCAGCAGTGGGCAGGGGGCAACACCCTACGAGCAGTACTTC.

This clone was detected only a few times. This CDR3 is CAIGTGEDQPQHF. DNA of the CDR3: TGTGCCATCGGGACAGGGGAGGATCAGCCCCAGCATTTT. This sequence joins TRBV10-3 and TRBJ1-5; 10 bases fit TRBD1. The CDR3 has 13 amino acids. Losses at the gene ends were 8 bases for V and 5 bases for J; bases not matched to a gene: 3. CDR1 and CDR2 from the germline V gene are ENHRY and SYGVKD.

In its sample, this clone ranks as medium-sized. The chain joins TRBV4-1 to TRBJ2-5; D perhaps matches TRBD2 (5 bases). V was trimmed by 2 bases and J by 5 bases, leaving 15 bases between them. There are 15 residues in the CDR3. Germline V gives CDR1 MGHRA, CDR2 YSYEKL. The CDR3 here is CASSQLIVGAETQYF. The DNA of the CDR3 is TGCGCCAGCAGCCAACTAATCGTGGGAGCTGAGACCCAGTACTTC.

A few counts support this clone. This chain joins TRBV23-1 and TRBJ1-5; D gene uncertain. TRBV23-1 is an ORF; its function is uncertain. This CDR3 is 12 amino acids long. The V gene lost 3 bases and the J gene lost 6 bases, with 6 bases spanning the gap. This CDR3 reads CASSHPGQPQHF. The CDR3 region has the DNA TGCGCCAGCAGTCACCCGGGTCAGCCCCAGCATTTT.

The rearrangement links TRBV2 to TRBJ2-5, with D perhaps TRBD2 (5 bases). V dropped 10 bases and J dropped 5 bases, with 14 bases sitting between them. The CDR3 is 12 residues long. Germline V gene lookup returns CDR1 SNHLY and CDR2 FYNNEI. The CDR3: CATKWTLETQYF. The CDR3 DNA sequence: TGTGCCACAAAGTGGACTCTTGAGACCCAGTACTTC.

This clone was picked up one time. In DNA form, the CDR3 reads TGTGCCAGCAGCTTATCGAGAGGGCCTAGCGAGCCCACAGATACGCAGTATTTT. Protein sequence: CASSLSRGPSEPTDTQYF. The chain links TRBV7-2 to TRBJ2-3, with a tentative D call TRBD2 (6 bases). Germline V gives CDR1 SGHTA, CDR2 FQGNSA. The length of the CDR3 is 18 residues. V lost 2 bases and J lost 2, with 20 bases in between.

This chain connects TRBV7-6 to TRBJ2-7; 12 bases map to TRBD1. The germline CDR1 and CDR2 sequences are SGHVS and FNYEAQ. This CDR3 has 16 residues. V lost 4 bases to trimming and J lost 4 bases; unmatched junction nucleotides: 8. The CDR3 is CASSYIPGQGAYEQYF. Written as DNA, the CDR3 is TGTGCCAGCAGCTACATCCCGGGACAGGGGGCATACGAGCAGTACTTC. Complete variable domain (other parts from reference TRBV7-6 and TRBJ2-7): GAGVSQSPRYKVTKRGQDVALRCDPISGHVSLYWYRQALGQGPEFLTYFNYEAQQDKSGLPNDRFSAERPEGSISTLTIQRTEQRDSAMYRCASSYIPGQGAYEQYFGPGTRLTVT.

CDR3 residues: CASSKLPTRLGDTQYF. CDR3 in DNA: TGTGCCAGCAGCAAGCTTCCCACTCGACTGGGAGATACGCAGTATTTT. The J gene is TRBJ2-3, the V gene TRBV11-2; no reliable D call. CDR1 SGHAT and CDR2 FQNNGV come from the germline V gene. The V and J ends lost 5 bases and 5 bases respectively, with 20 bases between them. The CDR3 has 16 amino acids.

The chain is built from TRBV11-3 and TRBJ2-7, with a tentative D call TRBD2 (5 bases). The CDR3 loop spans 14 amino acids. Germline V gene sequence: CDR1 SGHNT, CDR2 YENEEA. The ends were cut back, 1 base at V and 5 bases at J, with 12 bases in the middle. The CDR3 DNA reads TGTGCCAGCAGCTTAGGTCTAGCAAGTGACGAGCAGTACTTC. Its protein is CASSLGLASDEQYF.

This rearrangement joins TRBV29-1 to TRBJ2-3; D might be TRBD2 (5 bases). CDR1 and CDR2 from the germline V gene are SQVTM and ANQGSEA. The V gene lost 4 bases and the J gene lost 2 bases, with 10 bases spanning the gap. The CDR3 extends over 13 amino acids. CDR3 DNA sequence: TGCAGCGTTGCAGCGGACCTCACAGATACGCAGTATTTT. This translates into CSVAADLTDTQYF.

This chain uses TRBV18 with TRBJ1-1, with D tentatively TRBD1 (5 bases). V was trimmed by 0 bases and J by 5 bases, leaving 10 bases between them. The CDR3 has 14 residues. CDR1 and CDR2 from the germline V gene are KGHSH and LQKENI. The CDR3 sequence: CASSPPPGGTEAFF. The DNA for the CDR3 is TGTGCCAGCTCACCACCACCGGGGGGGACTGAAGCTTTCTTT.

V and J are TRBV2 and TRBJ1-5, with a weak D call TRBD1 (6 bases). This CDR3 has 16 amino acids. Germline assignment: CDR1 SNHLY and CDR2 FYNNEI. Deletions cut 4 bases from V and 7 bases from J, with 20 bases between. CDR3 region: CASSVGRGSLSQPQHF. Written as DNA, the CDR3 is TGTGCCAGCAGTGTGGGCAGGGGCTCCTTAAGCCAGCCCCAGCATTTT.

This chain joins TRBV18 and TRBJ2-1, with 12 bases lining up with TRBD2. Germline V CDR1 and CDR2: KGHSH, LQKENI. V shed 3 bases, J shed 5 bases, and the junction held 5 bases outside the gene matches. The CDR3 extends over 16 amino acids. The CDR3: CASSPSGLAGNNEQFF. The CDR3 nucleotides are TGTGCCAGCTCACCTTCCGGACTAGCGGGGAACAATGAGCAGTTCTTC.

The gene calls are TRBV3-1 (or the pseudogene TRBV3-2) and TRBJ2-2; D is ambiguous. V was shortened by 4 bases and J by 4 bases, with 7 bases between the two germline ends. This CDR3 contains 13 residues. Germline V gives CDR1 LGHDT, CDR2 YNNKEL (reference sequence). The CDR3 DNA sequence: TGTGCCAGCAGCCCTTTATTCACCGGGGAGCTGTTTTTT. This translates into CASSPLFTGELFF.

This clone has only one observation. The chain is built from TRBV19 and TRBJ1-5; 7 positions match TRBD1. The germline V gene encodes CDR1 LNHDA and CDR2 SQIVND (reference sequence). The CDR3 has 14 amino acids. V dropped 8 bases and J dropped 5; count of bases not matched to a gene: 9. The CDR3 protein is CASLGDSYYQPQHF. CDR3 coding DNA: TGTGCCAGTCTCGGGGACAGTTATTATCAGCCCCAGCATTTT.

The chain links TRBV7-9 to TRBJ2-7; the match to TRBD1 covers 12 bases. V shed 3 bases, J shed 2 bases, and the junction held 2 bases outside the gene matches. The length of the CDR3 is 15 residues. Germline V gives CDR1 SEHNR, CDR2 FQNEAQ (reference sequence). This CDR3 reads CASSFGTGGPYEQYF. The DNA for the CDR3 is TGTGCCAGCAGCTTTGGGACAGGGGGCCCCTACGAGCAGTACTTC.